The rows below give T cell receptor beta chains drawn from one sample of a study of shared clonotypes between healthy human individuals. Libraries were prepared by immunoSEQ multiplex PCR; TCRdb keeps only in-frame clonotypes and omits some of them. The table records approximately 1.9 million clones, approximately 92% of them present only once. Sequencing input: naive CD8+ T cells from PBMCs. The receptors were gathered from a man aged 18 to 35 in good health. Some clones in this sample may be carry-over from other donors' samples. CDR3s include the opening cysteine and the closing phenylalanine or tryptophan. Fields, in order: V gene, J gene, CDR3 protein.

TRBV27	TRBJ2-1	CASSMLGPDLSNEQFF
TRBV4-1	TRBJ2-2	CASSSLAGGAGELFF
TRBV6-5	TRBJ1-1	CASSQPPGTEAFF
TRBV10-1	TRBJ1-1	CASSGFGTEAFF
TRBV6-5	TRBJ1-2	CASRFSAGRGYGYTF
TRBV14	TRBJ1-2	CASSQEQGIYGYTF
TRBV5-6	TRBJ2-7	CASSLAWTSYEQYF
TRBV19	TRBJ1-1	CASSIDREQMNTEAFF
TRBV6-5	TRBJ2-3	CASTSLADADTQYF
TRBV27	TRBJ2-7	CASSPRWRGREAYEQYF
TRBV9	TRBJ2-1	CASSFGQGGMYNEQFF
TRBV19	TRBJ1-2	CASSIGRDDYGYTF
TRBV4-1	TRBJ1-2	CASSQEVRSPPHGYTF
TRBV14	TRBJ2-3	CASSQDIGDTQYF
TRBV27	TRBJ1-5	CASSLRAGSQPQHF
TRBV9	TRBJ1-1	CASSPLRVLNTEAFF
TRBV28	TRBJ2-7	CASSLGQMGQYF
TRBV14	TRBJ2-7	CASSQAGLSFWYEQYF
TRBV6-1	TRBJ2-7	CASGEAYEQYF
TRBV7-5	TRBJ2-1	CVRSLIVAIEQFF
TRBV27	TRBJ2-7	CASAPGDTYEQYF
TRBV5-8	TRBJ1-6	CASSLVGGINSPLHF
TRBV7-3	TRBJ1-1	CASSLTPLMNTEAFF
TRBV7-9	TRBJ1-5	CASSSYWNQPQHF
TRBV7-9	TRBJ2-7	CASSLAAYEQYF
TRBV27	TRBJ2-6	CASSYRETGANVLTF
TRBV6-5	TRBJ2-2	CASSYRGAGAGELFF
TRBV29-1	TRBJ2-1	CSVGQVSAYNEQFF
TRBV5-4	TRBJ2-7	CASSFRADSYEQYF
TRBV10-3	TRBJ2-3	CAISLDRATDTQYF
TRBV19	TRBJ1-5	CASSIDETDQPQHF
TRBV6-1	TRBJ2-1	CASRDRVHTYNEQFF
TRBV5-1	TRBJ2-1	CASSLTLPGGYNEQFF
TRBV4-3	TRBJ2-1	CASSRLGLAGNNEQFF
TRBV11-1	TRBJ1-2	CASSPGGLSRGYTF
TRBV9	TRBJ2-7	CASSTSSGEQYF
TRBV28	TRBJ2-7	CASRPGPGGTYEQYF
TRBV5-6	TRBJ2-7	CASSFWAGAYEQYF
TRBV27	TRBJ1-1	CASSLDRGGNTEAFF
TRBV7-6	TRBJ2-1	CASSSLFAEFNEQFF
TRBV5-6	TRBJ2-7	CASSLARNEQYF
TRBV14	TRBJ2-7	CASSRTLWGFSYEQYF
TRBV25-1	TRBJ2-1	CASSDSLASGYNEQFF
TRBV6-6	TRBJ2-2	CASTLRTDTGELFF
TRBV7-9	TRBJ2-7	CASSLGAGWQYF
TRBV28	TRBJ2-3	CASSVTSGRAGTDTQYF
TRBV19	TRBJ2-4	CASSMWAGKNIQYF
TRBV4-1	TRBJ1-1	CASSQDRMGGARAFF